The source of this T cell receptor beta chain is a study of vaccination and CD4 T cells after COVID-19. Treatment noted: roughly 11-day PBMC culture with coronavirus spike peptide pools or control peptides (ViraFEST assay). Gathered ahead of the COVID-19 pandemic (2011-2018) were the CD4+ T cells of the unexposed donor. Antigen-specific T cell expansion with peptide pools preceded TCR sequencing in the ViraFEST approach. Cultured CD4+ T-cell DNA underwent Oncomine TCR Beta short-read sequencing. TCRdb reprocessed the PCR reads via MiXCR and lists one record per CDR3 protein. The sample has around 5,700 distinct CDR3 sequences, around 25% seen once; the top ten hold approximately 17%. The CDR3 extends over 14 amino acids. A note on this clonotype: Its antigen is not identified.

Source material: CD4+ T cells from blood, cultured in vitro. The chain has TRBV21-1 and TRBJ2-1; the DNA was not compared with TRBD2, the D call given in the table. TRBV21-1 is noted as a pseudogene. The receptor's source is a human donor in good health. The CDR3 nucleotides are TGTGCCAGCAGCAAAAGCGGGGGGGCCAATGAGCAGTTCTTC. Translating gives CASSKSGGANEQFF.